This TCR beta chain was found in a study of blood T cell repertoires in COVID-19. Germline V gene data show CDR1 as SGHTA and CDR2 as FQGNSA. CDR3 length: 14 amino acids. J gave up 15 bases and V 7 bases, and 11 bases lay outside the gene matches. The protocol was immunoSEQ multiplex PCR, while the TCRdb copy is restricted to in-frame clones and leaves out a portion. The data hold some 190,000 clones, with about 76% observed a single time. The chain couples TRBV7-2 to TRBJ2-1, with TRBD2 matching over 14 bases. The source of this sequence is a woman in her fifties or sixties with active or convalescent COVID-19. The sequenced sample was peripheral blood. The CDR3 spells CASTGTSGSLTWFF. The CDR3 nucleotides are TGTGCCAGCACTGGGACTAGCGGGAGTCTAACGTGGTTCTTC.